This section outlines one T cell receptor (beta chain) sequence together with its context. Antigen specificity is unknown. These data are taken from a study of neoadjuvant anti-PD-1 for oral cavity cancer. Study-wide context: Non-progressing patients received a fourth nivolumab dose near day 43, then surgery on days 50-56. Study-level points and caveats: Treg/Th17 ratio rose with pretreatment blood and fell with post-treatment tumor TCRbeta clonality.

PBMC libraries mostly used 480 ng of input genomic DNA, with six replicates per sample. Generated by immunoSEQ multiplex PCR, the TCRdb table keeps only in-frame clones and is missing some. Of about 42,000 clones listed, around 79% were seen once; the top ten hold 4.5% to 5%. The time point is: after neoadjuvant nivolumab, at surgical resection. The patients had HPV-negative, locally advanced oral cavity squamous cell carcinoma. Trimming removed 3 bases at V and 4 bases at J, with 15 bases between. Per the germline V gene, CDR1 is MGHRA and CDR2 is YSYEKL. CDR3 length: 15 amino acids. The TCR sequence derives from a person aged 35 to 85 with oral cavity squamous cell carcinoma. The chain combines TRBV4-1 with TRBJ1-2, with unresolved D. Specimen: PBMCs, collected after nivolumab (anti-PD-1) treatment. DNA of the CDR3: TGCGCCAGCAGCCAGAGCCAACAGCAAAGCTATGGCTACACCTTC. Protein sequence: CASSQSQQQSYGYTF.